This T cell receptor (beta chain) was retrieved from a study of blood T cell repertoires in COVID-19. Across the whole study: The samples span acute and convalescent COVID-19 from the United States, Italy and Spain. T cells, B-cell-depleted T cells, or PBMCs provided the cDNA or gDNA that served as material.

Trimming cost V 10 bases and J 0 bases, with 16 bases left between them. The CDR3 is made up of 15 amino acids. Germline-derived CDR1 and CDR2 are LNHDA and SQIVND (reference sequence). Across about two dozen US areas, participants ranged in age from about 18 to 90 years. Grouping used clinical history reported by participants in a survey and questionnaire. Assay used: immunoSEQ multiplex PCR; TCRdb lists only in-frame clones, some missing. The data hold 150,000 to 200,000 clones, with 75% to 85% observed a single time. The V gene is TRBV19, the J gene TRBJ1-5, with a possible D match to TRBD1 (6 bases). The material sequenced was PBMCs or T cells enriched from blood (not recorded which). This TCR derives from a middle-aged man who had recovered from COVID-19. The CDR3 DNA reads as TGTGCCACCCAGAAGACAGGATCTAGCAATCAGCCCCAGCATTTT. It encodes CATQKTGSSNQPQHF. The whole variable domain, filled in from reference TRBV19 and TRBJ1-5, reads DGGITQSPKYLFRKEGQNVTLSCEQNLNHDAMYWYRQDPGQGLRLIYYSQIVNDFQKGDIAEGYSVSREKKESFPLTVTSAQKNPTAFYLCATQKTGSSNQPQHFGDGTRLSIL.